This entry describes one T cell receptor (beta chain). Many counts were recorded for this clone. The target of this receptor is not known. Base-call qualities are not available, and no considerably larger clone is one nucleotide away. These data are taken from a study of T cells after posttransplantation cyclophosphamide (dated by TCRdb to 2016 to 2018). The study in broad terms: The study tracked T cell repertoire reconstitution by TRB sequencing after myeloablative bone marrow transplantation using posttransplantation cyclophosphamide as GVHD prophylaxis. Samples from roughly 35 PTCy-treated patients, along with samples from about 16 of their related bone marrow donors, underwent antigen receptor sequencing. Blood from all 35 or so PTCy patients with 1-year posttransplant specimens was subjected to TRB sequencing. In 3 patients, TRB sequencing was also performed on up to 3 more blood samples taken 2 to 5.2 years after transplant, and in 4 patients, pretransplant blood was also TRB-sequenced. Because TRA and TRB clonality were tightly correlated in 9 or 10 samples, subsequent TCR analyses were focused on TRB only. Public TRB sequences were compared against a database of over 3,000 sequences linked to responses to pathogens, tumor antigens, self-antigens and alloantigens.

On the day of marrow donation, related bone marrow donors gave peripheral blood samples. Peripheral blood and bone marrow mononuclear cells were isolated by Ficoll-Hypaque density centrifugation and were cryopreserved. TRB sequencing used genomic DNA with the immunoSEQ assay at survey resolution or the hsTCRB kit. The authors processed their data as follows. Initial read processing used immunoSEQ software, and repertoire analyses used the LymphoSeq R package. Clonality was calculated as 1 minus normalized Shannon entropy, and the Gini coefficient was also calculated for each TRB dataset. Phenotypes of unsorted samples were inferred by mapping TRB sequences from sorted subsets of the recipient or donor onto unsorted samples of the same recipient. TCRdb provides this immuneACCESS table in a form limited to in-frame rearrangements. Some clones are lacking; in checked studies, under half of them reflect an unresolved V gene, and why the rest are absent is not known. The DNA was the basis for D and trimming; V, J and clone size are from that table. For this sample, some 35,000 clones appear and none is a singleton. About 6% of the sample lies in the top ten.

What the authors observed across the whole study: Across approximately 41 patients, TRB clonality was highly associated with recipient CMV seropositivity and CMV reactivation, and PTCy diversity was similar to diversity in CNI/methotrexate controls. Donor-recipient similarity was low at 1-2 months but increased during the first year, and donor CD8+ memory clones often dominated later blood repertoires. The TRB repertoires of T cells infiltrating skin or the GI tract showed only limited overlap with the TRB repertoires found in blood.

Sequencing was done on a sample of PBMCs. This sequence was found in a man aged 30 to 39 in good health and a related stem cell transplant donor.

The CDR3 in this case is CASNIYTGELFF. The nucleotide sequence is TGTGCCAGTAACATTTACACCGGGGAGCTGTTTTTT. Recombination linked TRBV19 to TRBJ2-2; the D gene lacks a confident call. The CDR3 covers 12 residues, taking in both the cysteine and the phenylalanine. Just the 36-base CDR3 DNA is kept, in frame starting at base 1. CDR1 and CDR2 were assigned from the germline V gene (reference sequence) as LNHDA and SQIVND. V was cut back by 7 bases and J by 3 bases, leaving a gap of 6 bases between them.